Presented here are 14 T cell receptor beta chains from one specimen sequenced in a study of blood T cell repertoires in COVID-19. The method was immunoSEQ multiplex PCR; TCRdb's version includes in-frame clones alone and lacks a portion of them. The sample yields 120,000 to 150,000 clones, roughly 80% seen once. The specimen sequenced was peripheral blood. The receptors were gathered from a woman of 80 years or more with acute or convalescent COVID-19.

This clone turned up a few times. The chain recombines TRBV2 with TRBJ1-5; 8 bases line up with TRBD1. Germline V gene lookup returns CDR1 SNHLY and CDR2 FYNNEI. V lost 1 base to trimming and J lost 7 bases; unmatched junction nucleotides: 3. The CDR3 consists of 14 residues. Here the CDR3 reads CASSEVRGPQPQHF. The DNA for the CDR3 is TGTGCCAGCAGTGAAGTCAGGGGGCCCCAGCCCCAGCATTTT. Full variable domain (rest looked up from reference TRBV2 and TRBJ1-5): EPEVTQTPSHQVTQMGQEVILRCVPISNHLYFYWYRQILGQKVEFLVSFYNNEISEKSEIFDDQFSVERPDGSNFTLKIRSTKLEDSAMYFCASSEVRGPQPQHFGDGTRLSIL.

The CDR3 loop reads CASSRTVSTDTQYF. CDR3 nucleotides: TGTGCCAGCAGCAGGACAGTTAGCACAGATACGCAGTATTTT. This sequence joins TRBV5-6 and TRBJ2-3, with D tentatively TRBD1 (6 bases). This CDR3 contains 14 residues. V was pared by 4 bases and J by 0 bases, with 9 bases between. Germline assignment: CDR1 SGHDT and CDR2 YYEEEE.

The chain combines TRBV28 with TRBJ2-4; maybe TRBD2 (6 bases). Germline V gene sequence: CDR1 MDHEN, CDR2 SYDVKM. V lost 7 bases to trimming and J lost 6 bases, with 16 bases between them. CDR3 length equals 14 residues. CDR3 coding DNA: TGTGCCAGCAACCACGTTGTGGGGGGAAACATTCAGTACTTC. It specifies CASNHVVGGNIQYF.

This rearrangement joins TRBV4-1 to TRBJ2-3; possibly TRBD1 for D (5 bases). Germline assignment: CDR1 MGHRA and CDR2 YSYEKL. This CDR3 has 14 amino acids. Trimming pared 3 bases from V and 4 bases from J, leaving 11 bases between. The DNA for the CDR3 is TGCGCCAGCAGCCAGGGGCCGGTCCCAGATACGCAGTATTTT. Its translation: CASSQGPVPDTQYF.

The J gene is TRBJ1-5, the V gene TRBV12-3 or TRBV12-4; D remains ambiguous. V lost 4 bases to trimming and J lost 4 bases, with 8 bases between them. The CDR3 consists of 13 residues. CDR3 region: CASSWGANQPQHF. In nucleotides, the CDR3 is TGTGCCAGCAGTTGGGGAGCAAATCAGCCCCAGCATTTT.

The genes are TRBV7-8 and TRBJ1-4; TRBD1 agrees at 10 bases. V trimming: 3 bases; J trimming: 5 bases; junction bases outside the gene matches: 9. This CDR3 comprises 17 residues. Germline values: CDR1 SGHVS, CDR2 FQNEAQ. In DNA, the CDR3 is TGTGCCAGCAGCTTGGCACCCTGGGACAGGGGAAATGAAAAACTGTTTTTT. Its protein product is CASSLAPWDRGNEKLFF.

The chain's CDR3 is CAWSGRDSQPQHF. CDR3 bases: TGTGCCTGGAGTGGAAGGGACAGTCAGCCCCAGCATTTT. The chain uses TRBV30 and TRBJ1-5, with 7 bases aligning to TRBD1. Unmatched junction bases numbered 3, after V lost 1 base and J lost 6 bases. CDR1 and CDR2 from the germline V gene are GTSNPN and SVGIG (reference sequence). The CDR3 has 13 residues.

The chain combines TRBV19 with TRBJ1-1; D unclear. Germline-derived CDR1 and CDR2 are LNHDA and SQIVND (reference sequence). With 4 bases removed from V and 6 bases from J, the gap between germline ends came to 12 bases. The CDR3 has 13 residues. CDR3 region: CASSSTSHSEAFF. The CDR3 DNA is TGTGCCAGTAGTAGCACCAGTCATTCTGAAGCTTTCTTT.

The J gene is TRBJ1-2, the V gene TRBV28, with 7 bases matching TRBD1. Per the germline V gene, CDR1 is MDHEN and CDR2 is SYDVKM. The ends lost 3 bases at V and 8 bases at J; junction bases unmatched: 6. The CDR3 runs to 13 residues. CDR3 coding DNA: TGTGCCAGCAGTTTTTCAGGGGGGAGAGGCTACACCTTC. It specifies CASSFSGGRGYTF.

The chain is built from TRBV19 and TRBJ2-1; tentative D call: TRBD2 (6 bases). Germline CDR1 is LNHDA and CDR2 is SQIVND (reference sequence). The CDR3 is 16 residues long. The ends were cut back, 4 bases at V and 2 bases at J, with 15 bases in the middle. The CDR3 reads CASSSGGVRAYNEQFF. Written as DNA, the CDR3 is TGTGCCAGTAGTAGTGGAGGGGTTCGAGCCTACAATGAGCAGTTCTTC.

V and J are TRBV28 and TRBJ2-7, with D perhaps TRBD2 (6 bases). V was clipped by 7 bases and J by 1 base, with 11 bases between them. The CDR3 consists of 13 residues. Germline values: CDR1 MDHEN, CDR2 SYDVKM. The CDR3 region has the DNA TGTGCCAGCATCGCGGGACCATCCTACGAGCAGTACTTC. Amino acids: CASIAGPSYEQYF.

The chain carries TRBV2 and TRBJ2-3, with D unresolved. The V end was cut by 7 bases, the J end by 4 bases, with 9 bases between. From germline, CDR1 is SNHLY and CDR2 FYNNEI. CDR3 length: 12 amino acids. The DNA of the CDR3 is TGTGCCAGCATGAAGCCTCCAGATACGCAGTATTTT. Amino acid sequence: CASMKPPDTQYF.

The chain employs TRBV6-5 and TRBJ2-1; D possibly corresponds to TRBD1 (6 bases). The V end was cut by 4 bases, the J end by 7 bases, with 8 bases between. CDR1 is MNHEY, CDR2 SVGAGI, per germline. There are 12 residues in the CDR3. The CDR3 bases are TGTGCCAGCAGTTTACAGGGTAATGAGCAGTTCTTC. This translates into CASSLQGNEQFF.

This clone was picked up a small number of times. J is TRBJ1-2 and V is TRBV5-4; the D is unclear. V lost 6 bases, J lost 0 bases, and 12 bases lay in between. This CDR3 comprises 14 residues. Per germline, CDR1 SGHNT and CDR2 YYREEE (reference sequence). The CDR3 DNA follows: TGTGCCAGCACTCTGGAGTACGCTAACTATGGCTACACCTTC. Protein: CASTLEYANYGYTF.